These 4 T cell receptor beta chains were all obtained from the same sample, sequenced in a study of cytomegalovirus exposure and HLA in healthy donors. The PCR ran on 60 Vbeta and 13 Jbeta primers. Clones were read by immunoSEQ multiplex PCR, and TCRdb kept only the in-frame ones, dropping some. This sample has around 180,000 clones, with about 85% found just once. The sequencing input was PBMCs. Every receptor here comes from a woman aged 45-65 years in good health and CMV-seronegative.

V usage is TRBV4-3 and J usage is TRBJ2-7, with D perhaps matching TRBD1 (6 bases). The CDR3 sequence is 15 residues long. V dropped 5 bases and J dropped 1 base, with 15 bases sitting between them. Germline V gene data show CDR1 as LGHNA and CDR2 as YSLEER. CDR3 nucleotides: TGCGCCAGCAGCTCTTTACAGGGTCCATCCTACGAGCAGTACTTC. Residues: CASSSLQGPSYEQYF.

In regard to this clone: Within the sample, other DNA sequences also encode this same CDR3. The gene calls are TRBV12-5 and TRBJ1-2; TRBD1 aligns across 7 bases. Losses at the gene ends were 1 base for V and 7 bases for J; bases not matched to a gene: 12. CDR3 length equals 16 residues. Germline loops: CDR1 LGHNT, CDR2 FRNRAP. CDR3 amino acids: CASGLGQGQLSSGYTF. CDR3 sequence (DNA): TGTGCTAGTGGTTTGGGACAGGGTCAACTATCGAGTGGCTACACCTTC.

The V call is TRBV7-2, the J call TRBJ1-6, with 10 bases aligning to TRBD1. There are 15 residues in the CDR3. V lost 3 bases, J lost 6 bases, and 2 bases stayed unmatched. Germline values: CDR1 SGHTA, CDR2 FQGNSA. This CDR3 reads CASSFGTGANSPLHF. The CDR3 DNA reads as TGTGCCAGCAGCTTCGGGACAGGGGCTAATTCACCCCTCCACTTT.

This clone was seen once. The CDR3 sequence: CASSINNGGTTDTQYF. The CDR3, as DNA: TGTGCCAGTAGTATAAATAACGGGGGGACCACAGATACGCAGTATTTT. The rearrangement links TRBV19 to TRBJ2-3; 7 bases are a match to TRBD2. This CDR3 comprises 16 residues. Germline V gene data show CDR1 as LNHDA and CDR2 as SQIVND (reference sequence). After removal of 2 bases from V and 2 bases from J, the junction contained 7 bases not matched to a gene.